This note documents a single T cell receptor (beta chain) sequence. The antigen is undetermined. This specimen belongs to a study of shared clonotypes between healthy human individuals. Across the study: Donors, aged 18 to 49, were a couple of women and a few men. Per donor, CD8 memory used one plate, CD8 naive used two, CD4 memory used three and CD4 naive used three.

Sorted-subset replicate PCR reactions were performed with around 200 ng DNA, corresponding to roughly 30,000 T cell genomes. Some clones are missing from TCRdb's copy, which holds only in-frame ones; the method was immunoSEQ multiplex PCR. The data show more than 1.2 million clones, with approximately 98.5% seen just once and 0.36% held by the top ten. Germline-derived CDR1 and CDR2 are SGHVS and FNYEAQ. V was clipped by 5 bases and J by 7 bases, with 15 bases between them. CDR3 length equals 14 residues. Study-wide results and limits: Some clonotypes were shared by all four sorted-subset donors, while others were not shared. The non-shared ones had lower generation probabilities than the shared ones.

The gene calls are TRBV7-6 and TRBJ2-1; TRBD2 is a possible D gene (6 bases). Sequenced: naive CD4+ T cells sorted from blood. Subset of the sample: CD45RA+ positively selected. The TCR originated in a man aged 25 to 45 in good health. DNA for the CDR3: TGTGCCAGCAGCCCGGGACTCCTCTGGAATGAGCAGTTCTTC. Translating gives CASSPGLLWNEQFF.